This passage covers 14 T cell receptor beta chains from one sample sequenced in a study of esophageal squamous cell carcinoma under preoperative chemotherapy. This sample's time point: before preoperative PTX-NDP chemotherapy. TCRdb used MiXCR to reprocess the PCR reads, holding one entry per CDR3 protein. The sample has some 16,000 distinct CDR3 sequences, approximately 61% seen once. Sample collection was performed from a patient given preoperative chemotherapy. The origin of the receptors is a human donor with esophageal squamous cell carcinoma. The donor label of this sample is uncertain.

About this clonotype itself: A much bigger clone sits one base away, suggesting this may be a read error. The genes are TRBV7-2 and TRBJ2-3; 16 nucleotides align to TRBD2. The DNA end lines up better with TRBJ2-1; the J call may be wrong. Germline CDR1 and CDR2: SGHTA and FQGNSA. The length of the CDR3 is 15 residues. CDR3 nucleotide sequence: TGTGCCAGCGCGGGACTAGCGGGAGGGCCGGGCGAGCAGTTCTTC. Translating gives CASAGLAGGPGEQFF.

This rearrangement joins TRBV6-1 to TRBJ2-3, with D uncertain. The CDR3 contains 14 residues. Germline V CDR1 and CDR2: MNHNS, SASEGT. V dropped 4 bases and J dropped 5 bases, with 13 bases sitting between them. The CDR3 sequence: CASSADRTGDTQYF. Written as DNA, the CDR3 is TGTGCCAGCAGTGCGGACCGTACTGGAGATACGCAGTATTTT.

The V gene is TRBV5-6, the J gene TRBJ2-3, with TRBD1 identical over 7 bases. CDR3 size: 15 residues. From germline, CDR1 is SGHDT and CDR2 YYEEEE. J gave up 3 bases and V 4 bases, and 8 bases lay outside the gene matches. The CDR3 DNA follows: TGTGCCAGCAGCAGCACAGGGGTGGGAACAGATACGCAGTATTTT. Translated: CASSSTGVGTDTQYF.

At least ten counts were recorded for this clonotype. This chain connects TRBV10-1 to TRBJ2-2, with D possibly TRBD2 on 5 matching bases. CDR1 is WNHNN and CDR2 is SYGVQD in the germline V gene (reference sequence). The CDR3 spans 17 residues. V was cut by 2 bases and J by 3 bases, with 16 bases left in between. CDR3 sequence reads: CASSEPAGSRDTGELFF. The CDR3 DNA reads TGCGCCAGCAGTGAGCCCGCGGGCTCCCGGGACACCGGGGAGCTGTTTTTT.

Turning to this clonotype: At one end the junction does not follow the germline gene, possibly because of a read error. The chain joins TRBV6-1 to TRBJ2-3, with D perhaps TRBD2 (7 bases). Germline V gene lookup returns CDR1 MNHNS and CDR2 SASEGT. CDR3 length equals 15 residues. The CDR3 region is CGSERGGRAKDTQYF. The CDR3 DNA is TGTGGCAGCGAAAGGGGGGGGAGGGCCAAAGATACGCAGTATTTC.

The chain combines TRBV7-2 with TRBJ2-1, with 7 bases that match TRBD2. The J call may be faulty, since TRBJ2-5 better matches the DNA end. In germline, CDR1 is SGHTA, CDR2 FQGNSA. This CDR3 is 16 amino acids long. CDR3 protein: CASSLTRDYRRETQYF. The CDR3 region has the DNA TGTGCCAGCAGCTTAACCCGGGACTACCGTCGGGAGACCCAGTACTTC.

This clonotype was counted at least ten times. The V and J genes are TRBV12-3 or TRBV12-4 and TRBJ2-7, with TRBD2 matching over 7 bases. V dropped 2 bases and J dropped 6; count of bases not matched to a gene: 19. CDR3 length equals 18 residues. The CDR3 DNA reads TGTGCCAGCAGTTTAAAGGGACTATTCCAACGAGGGAGTGGCGAGCAGTACTTC. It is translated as CASSLKGLFQRGSGEQYF.

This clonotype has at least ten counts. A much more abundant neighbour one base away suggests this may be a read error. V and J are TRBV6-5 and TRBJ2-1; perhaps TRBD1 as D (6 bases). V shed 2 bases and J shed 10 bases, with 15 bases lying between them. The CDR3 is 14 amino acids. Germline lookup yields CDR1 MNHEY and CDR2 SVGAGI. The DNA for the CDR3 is TGTGCCAGCAGTTACGGGGACAAAACCTACGAGCAGTTCTTC. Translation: CASSYGDKTYEQFF.

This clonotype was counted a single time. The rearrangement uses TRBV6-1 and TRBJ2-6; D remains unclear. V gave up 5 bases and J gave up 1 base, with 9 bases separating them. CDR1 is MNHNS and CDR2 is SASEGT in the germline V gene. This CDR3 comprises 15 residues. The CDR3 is CASSRIGSGANVLTF. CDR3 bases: TGTGCCAGCAGTCGCATAGGTTCTGGGGCCAACGTCCTGACTTTC.

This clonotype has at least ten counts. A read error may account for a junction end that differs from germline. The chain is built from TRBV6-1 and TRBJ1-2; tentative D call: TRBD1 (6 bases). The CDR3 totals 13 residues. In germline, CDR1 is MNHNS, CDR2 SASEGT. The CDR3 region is CVSSRGAYYGYTF. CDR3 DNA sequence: TGTGTCAGCAGTAGGGGGGCTTACTATGGCTACACCTTC.

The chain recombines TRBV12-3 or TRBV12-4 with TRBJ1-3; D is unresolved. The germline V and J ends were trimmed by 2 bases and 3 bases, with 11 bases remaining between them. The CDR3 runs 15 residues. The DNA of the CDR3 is TGTGCCAGCAGTTTAAGGTCGCCTTTTGGAAACACCATATATTTT. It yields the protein CASSLRSPFGNTIYF.

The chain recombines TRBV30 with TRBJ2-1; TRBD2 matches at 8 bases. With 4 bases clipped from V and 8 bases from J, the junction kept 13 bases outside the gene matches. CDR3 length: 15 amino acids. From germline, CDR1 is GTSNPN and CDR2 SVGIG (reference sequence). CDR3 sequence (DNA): TGTGCCTGGACATCACAGTATAGCGGGATCGATGAGCAGTTCTTC. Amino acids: CAWTSQYSGIDEQFF.

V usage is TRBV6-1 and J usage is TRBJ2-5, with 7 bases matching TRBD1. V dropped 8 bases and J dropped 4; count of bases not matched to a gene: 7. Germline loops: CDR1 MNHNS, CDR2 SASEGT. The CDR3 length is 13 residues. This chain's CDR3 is CASVWTGRETQYF. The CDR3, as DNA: TGTGCCAGCGTCTGGACAGGACGAGAGACCCAGTACTTC.

The CDR3 reads CASSLYPKNIQYF. The CDR3 nucleotides are TGTGCCAGTTCTCTCTACCCCAAAAACATTCAGTACTTC. The chain couples TRBV6-1 to TRBJ2-4; D gene uncertain. Germline CDR1 and CDR2: MNHNS and SASEGT. Trimming removed 9 bases at V and 2 bases at J, with 11 bases between. This CDR3 has 13 amino acids.